Listed below are T cell receptor beta chains from one sample, sequenced in a study of blood T cells in healthy people across ages. TCRdb used MiXCR to reprocess the 5' RACE reads, holding one entry per CDR3 protein. The data contain approximately 2,000,000 distinct CDR3 sequences, 30% to 40% of them singletons. The sequencing input was blood. The receptors here all came from a human donor in good health. Each CDR3 is given with its conserved first and last residue. The order of the fields is V gene, J gene, clone size, D gene, CDR3 DNA, CDR3 protein. D genes are given only for firm matches. For some rows the clone size is stated as once, few or many, or as a class when expanded; others skip it.

V gene: TRBV29-1
J gene: TRBJ2-5
clone size: once
D gene: NA
CDR3 DNA: TGCAGCGTTCACAAGACAGAGCAAGAGACCCAGTACTTC
CDR3 protein: CSVHKTEQETQYF

V gene: TRBV6-1
J gene: TRBJ1-2
clone size: few
D gene: NA
CDR3 DNA: TGTGCCAGCAGTGACTTCGAGGGGGGGGCCTATGGCTACACCTTC
CDR3 protein: CASSDFEGGAYGYTF

V gene: TRBV6-2/TRBV6-3
J gene: TRBJ2-1
clone size: NA
D gene: TRBD1
CDR3 DNA: TGTGCCAGCAGTTACCCGACAGGGTTCCGCTACAATGAGCAGTTCTTC
CDR3 protein: CASSYPTGFRYNEQFF

V gene: TRBV2
J gene: TRBJ2-4
clone size: few
D gene: NA
CDR3 DNA: TGTGCCAGCAGTGACACTTCGGAGTACTTC
CDR3 protein: CASSDTSEYF

V gene: TRBV6-5
J gene: TRBJ1-1
clone size: NA
D gene: NA
CDR3 DNA: TGTGCCAGCAGGCCCGCCTCGAACACTGAAGCTTTCTTT
CDR3 protein: CASRPASNTEAFF

V gene: TRBV6-2/TRBV6-3
J gene: TRBJ2-5
clone size: many
D gene: NA
CDR3 DNA: TGTGCCAGCAGTTGGGGTGGTCGGCAGTACTTC
CDR3 protein: CASSWGGRQYF

V gene: TRBV20-1
J gene: TRBJ2-3
clone size: NA
D gene: NA
CDR3 DNA: TGCAGTGCTAGATTCCCTTGGGCGGGGAGCACAGATACGCAGTATTTT
CDR3 protein: CSARFPWAGSTDTQYF

V gene: TRBV20-1
J gene: TRBJ2-7
clone size: NA
D gene: NA
CDR3 DNA: TGCAGTGCTAGGCTGGGGCAGGGTATGTACGAGCAGTACTTC
CDR3 protein: CSARLGQGMYEQYF

V gene: TRBV7-2
J gene: TRBJ1-2
clone size: few
D gene: NA
CDR3 DNA: TGTGCCAGCAGCTTATTCCGCCAAGACTATGGCTACACCTTC
CDR3 protein: CASSLFRQDYGYTF

V gene: TRBV2
J gene: TRBJ2-3
clone size: few
D gene: NA
CDR3 DNA: TGTGCCAGCAGTGAAGCGCTTTTGTTTAGTAGTAGTACGCAGTATTTT
CDR3 protein: CASSEALLFSSSTQYF

V gene: TRBV28
J gene: TRBJ1-2
clone size: many
D gene: NA
CDR3 DNA: TGTGCCAGCAGTTTATATGGGGTTAACTATGGCTACACCTTC
CDR3 protein: CASSLYGVNYGYTF

V gene: TRBV29-1
J gene: TRBJ2-1
clone size: NA
D gene: TRBD1
CDR3 DNA: TGCAGCGTAGGGACAGTTGCCTACAATGAGCAGTTCTTC
CDR3 protein: CSVGTVAYNEQFF

V gene: TRBV15
J gene: TRBJ2-7
clone size: few
D gene: NA
CDR3 DNA: TGTGCCACCAGCAGAACCCGGGGAGTCTACGAGCAGTACTTC
CDR3 protein: CATSRTRGVYEQYF

V gene: TRBV4-2
J gene: TRBJ2-7
clone size: NA
D gene: TRBD2
CDR3 DNA: TGTGCCAGCAGCCAGGGGGGGACGGCGGACCCCTACGAGCAGTACTTC
CDR3 protein: CASSQGGTADPYEQYF

V gene: TRBV29-1
J gene: TRBJ1-2
clone size: NA
D gene: NA
CDR3 DNA: TGCAGCGTGGTAGGGTCTACGCGGGGCTACACCTTC
CDR3 protein: CSVVGSTRGYTF

V gene: TRBV7-9
J gene: TRBJ2-2
clone size: NA
D gene: NA
CDR3 DNA: TGTGCCAGCAGGCATTGGCCTCCGAGGAACACCGGGGAGCGGTTTTTT
CDR3 protein: CASRHWPPRNTGERFF

V gene: TRBV24-1
J gene: TRBJ2-3
clone size: NA
D gene: NA
CDR3 DNA: TGTGCCACCAACCAAGATACAGTTACGCAGTATTTT
CDR3 protein: CATNQDTVTQYF

V gene: TRBV2
J gene: TRBJ2-5
clone size: NA
D gene: NA
CDR3 DNA: TGTGCCAGCAGTGCCACAACCGGGGACCAGTACTTC
CDR3 protein: CASSATTGDQYF

V gene: TRBV24-1
J gene: TRBJ2-6
clone size: once
D gene: NA
CDR3 DNA: TGTGCCACCAGTGCAAGGGGTTTATTTGGGGCCAACGTCCTGACTTTC
CDR3 protein: CATSARGLFGANVLTF

V gene: TRBV5-1
J gene: TRBJ2-1
clone size: few
D gene: NA
CDR3 DNA: TGCGCCAGCAGCTTGGTGGGGGAAATTTACAATGAGCAGTTCTTC
CDR3 protein: CASSLVGEIYNEQFF

V gene: TRBV4-1
J gene: TRBJ2-3
clone size: NA
D gene: TRBD1
CDR3 DNA: TGCGCCAGCAGCCAAGTTGTGAGACAGGGGGCTGATACGCAGTATTTT
CDR3 protein: CASSQVVRQGADTQYF

V gene: TRBV5-1
J gene: TRBJ2-7
clone size: few
D gene: NA
CDR3 DNA: TGCGCCAGCAGCATCAATCCAGCCTACGAGCAGTACTTC
CDR3 protein: CASSINPAYEQYF

V gene: TRBV4-3
J gene: TRBJ2-7
clone size: NA
D gene: NA
CDR3 DNA: TGCGCCAGCAGCCAAGATATTAGCAGTCTTGGCGAGCAGTACTTC
CDR3 protein: CASSQDISSLGEQYF

V gene: TRBV29-1
J gene: TRBJ1-2
clone size: NA
D gene: NA
CDR3 DNA: TGCAGCGTTGGAGTGAAGAGTCGGGGCTATGGCTACACCTTC
CDR3 protein: CSVGVKSRGYGYTF

V gene: TRBV10-3
J gene: TRBJ2-1
clone size: NA
D gene: NA
CDR3 DNA: TGTGCCATCAACATGGGCAGGGACTTGAATGAGCAGTTCTTC
CDR3 protein: CAINMGRDLNEQFF

V gene: TRBV7-2
J gene: TRBJ1-1
clone size: few
D gene: TRBD1
CDR3 DNA: TGTGCCAGCAGCACAGACAGGGAAAATGAAGCTTTCTTT
CDR3 protein: CASSTDRENEAFF

V gene: TRBV7-9
J gene: TRBJ1-2
clone size: few
D gene: NA
CDR3 DNA: TGTGCCAGCGTGATATCGGACAGAAGAATTTACTATGGCTACACCTTC
CDR3 protein: CASVISDRRIYYGYTF

V gene: TRBV11-2
J gene: TRBJ2-7
clone size: few
D gene: NA
CDR3 DNA: TGTGCCAGCAGCTTAGTATTGGGCGGCAACTACGAGCAGTACTTC
CDR3 protein: CASSLVLGGNYEQYF

V gene: TRBV20-1
J gene: TRBJ2-1
clone size: NA
D gene: TRBD2
CDR3 DNA: TGCAATGCTAGTCGCGGGGGCTACAATGAGCAGTTCTTC
CDR3 protein: CNASRGGYNEQFF

V gene: TRBV7-2
J gene: TRBJ2-1
clone size: NA
D gene: TRBD2
CDR3 DNA: TGTGCCAGCAGCTCCGTACTCGGGGGGAGCAGGGAGACCCAGTTCTTC
CDR3 protein: CASSSVLGGSRETQFF

V gene: TRBV29-1
J gene: TRBJ2-3
clone size: NA
D gene: TRBD1
CDR3 DNA: TGCAGCGTCGCCCTGGGACAGCGCTACACAGATACGCAGTATTTT
CDR3 protein: CSVALGQRYTDTQYF

V gene: TRBV5-1
J gene: TRBJ2-1
clone size: NA
D gene: NA
CDR3 DNA: TGCGCCAGCAGCATTATCTATGAGACGGGATTGTACAATGAGCAGTTCTTC
CDR3 protein: CASSIIYETGLYNEQFF

V gene: TRBV12-3/TRBV12-4
J gene: TRBJ2-6
clone size: NA
D gene: TRBD1
CDR3 DNA: TGTGCCAGCAGAGATGACAGGGGTCCCATCATCTCTGGGGCCAACGTCCTGACTTTC
CDR3 protein: CASRDDRGPIISGANVLTF

V gene: TRBV12-3/TRBV12-4
J gene: TRBJ1-6
clone size: few
D gene: NA
CDR3 DNA: TGTGCCAGCACCGCGTTGGGGGGGGTGAGCTCCTATAATTCACCCCTCCACTTT
CDR3 protein: CASTALGGVSSYNSPLHF

V gene: TRBV4-3
J gene: TRBJ2-7
clone size: NA
D gene: NA
CDR3 DNA: TGCGCCAGCAGCCAACGACAGGGAGGATCCGAGCAGGACTTC
CDR3 protein: CASSQRQGGSEQDF

V gene: TRBV7-2
J gene: TRBJ2-3
clone size: few
D gene: TRBD2
CDR3 DNA: TGTGCCAGCAGCTTCATCTCCCCTAGCGGGGGTGTATCAGATACGCAGTATTTT
CDR3 protein: CASSFISPSGGVSDTQYF

V gene: TRBV6-2/TRBV6-3
J gene: TRBJ2-1
clone size: few
D gene: NA
CDR3 DNA: TGTGCCAGCAGTTACGGGGAAGGTGAGCAGTTCTTC
CDR3 protein: CASSYGEGEQFF

V gene: TRBV10-3
J gene: TRBJ2-3
clone size: few
D gene: TRBD1
CDR3 DNA: TGTGCCATCAGTGAGTCAAGGGGGCGCCTTTTAACAGATACGCAGTATTTT
CDR3 protein: CAISESRGRLLTDTQYF

V gene: TRBV27
J gene: TRBJ1-4
clone size: few
D gene: TRBD1
CDR3 DNA: TGTGCCAGCAGTTTATGGACAGGGAATGAAAAACTGTTTTTT
CDR3 protein: CASSLWTGNEKLFF

V gene: TRBV2
J gene: TRBJ2-5
clone size: few
D gene: TRBD1
CDR3 DNA: TGTGCCAGCAGTGACAGACAGGGAGTGAAGACCCAGTACTTC
CDR3 protein: CASSDRQGVKTQYF

V gene: TRBV7-2
J gene: TRBJ2-7
clone size: few
D gene: TRBD1
CDR3 DNA: TGTGCCAGCAGCTTAGGCAGGGGGCCGATCGAGCAGTACTTC
CDR3 protein: CASSLGRGPIEQYF

V gene: TRBV4-3
J gene: TRBJ2-7
clone size: NA
D gene: TRBD1
CDR3 DNA: TGCGCCAGCAGCCGCTCAACAGGGGCTAACGACGAGCAGTACTTC
CDR3 protein: CASSRSTGANDEQYF

V gene: TRBV7-9
J gene: TRBJ2-2
clone size: NA
D gene: NA
CDR3 DNA: TGTGCCAGCAGCTTTACAGGGGACTACACCGGGGAGCTGTTTTTT
CDR3 protein: CASSFTGDYTGELFF

V gene: TRBV24-1
J gene: TRBJ2-2
clone size: NA
D gene: NA
CDR3 DNA: TGTGCCACCAGTGATTTGGTGGGGGGCCCCGGGGAGCTGTTTTTT
CDR3 protein: CATSDLVGGPGELFF

V gene: TRBV24-1
J gene: TRBJ1-2
clone size: NA
D gene: NA
CDR3 DNA: TGTGCCACCAGTGACAACGGGATATATGGCTACACCTTC
CDR3 protein: CATSDNGIYGYTF

V gene: TRBV7-6
J gene: TRBJ1-1
clone size: NA
D gene: NA
CDR3 DNA: TGTGCCAGCAGCTTAGCTCAGACTGACACTGAAGCTTTCTTT
CDR3 protein: CASSLAQTDTEAFF

V gene: TRBV9
J gene: TRBJ1-5
clone size: NA
D gene: NA
CDR3 DNA: TGTGCCAGCAGCGTAGCCGAGGGTACGCCCCAGCATTTT
CDR3 protein: CASSVAEGTPQHF